Detailed here is one T cell receptor beta chain. What it binds is unknown. This entry belongs to a study of T cell therapy after organ transplantation. Study details: Responders numbered eight and nonresponders two among approximately ten patients. Patients received a median of 1.92 x 10^8 CMV-specific T cells over 2 to 6 infusions. Overall study results and limits: Low CD8+ T cell yield possibly reduced coverage, hiding nonresponder expansions. Pretherapy CD8 clonality inversely correlated with its fold change after therapy.

TCRdb's copy holds only in-frame clones and misses some; the assay was immunoSEQ multiplex PCR. Counted here are 44,000 or so clones, around 93% occurring once; the ten biggest clones make up 3% to 3.5%. Trimming removed 1 base from V and 5 bases from J, with 15 bases in between. The CDR3 covers 15 residues. Germline-derived CDR1 and CDR2 are MGHRA and YSYEKL. This receptor was obtained from a human patient who had received a solid organ transplant and had CMV disease. The sample consisted of CD8+ T cells from blood, taken before autologous CMV-specific T cell therapy. This rearrangement joins TRBV4-1 to TRBJ2-7, with D perhaps TRBD1 (5 bases). This CDR3 reads CASSQARGASNEQYF. The CDR3 DNA reads TGCGCCAGCAGCCAAGCCCGTGGGGCTTCCAACGAGCAGTACTTC.